This T cell receptor (beta chain) was retrieved from a study of technical replicates of blood from several donors. Repertoires were generated with immunoSEQ multiplex PCR, while TCRdb's copy carries only in-frame clones and drops some. The data contain 100,000 or so clones, 96% of them seen just once; the ten biggest clones take up over 0.2%. The CDR3 is 15 residues long. Germline V gives CDR1 MNHEY, CDR2 SVGAGI. V was trimmed by 5 bases and J by 5 bases, leaving 16 bases between them. The chain uses TRBV6-5 and TRBJ1-5; D uncertain. The sample comprised T cells isolated from PBMCs. The TCR comes from a human donor in good health. CDR3 in DNA: TGTGCCAGCAGTGCAGAATCGGGGAGACATCAGCCCCAGCATTTT. As protein: CASSAESGRHQPQHF.